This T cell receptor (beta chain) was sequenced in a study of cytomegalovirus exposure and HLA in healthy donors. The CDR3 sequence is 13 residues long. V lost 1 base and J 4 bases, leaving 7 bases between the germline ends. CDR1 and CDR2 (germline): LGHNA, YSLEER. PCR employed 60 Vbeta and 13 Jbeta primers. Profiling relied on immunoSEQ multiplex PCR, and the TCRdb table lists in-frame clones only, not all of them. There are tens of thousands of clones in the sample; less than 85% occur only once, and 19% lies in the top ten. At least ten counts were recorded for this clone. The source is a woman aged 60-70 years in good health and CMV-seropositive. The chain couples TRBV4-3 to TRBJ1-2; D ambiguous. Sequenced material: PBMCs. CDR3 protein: CASSQVGGYGYTF. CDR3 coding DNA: TGCGCCAGCAGCCAAGTAGGAGGCTATGGCTACACCTTC.